These 21 T cell receptor beta chains were all obtained from the same sample, sequenced in a study of blood T cell repertoires in COVID-19. Only in-frame clones appear in the TCRdb table, and some are missing; sequencing was by immunoSEQ multiplex PCR. The sample carries some 460,000 clones, roughly nine tenths recorded once. The source material was PBMCs or T cells enriched from blood (not recorded which). The receptors derive from a woman between 18 and 30 years old who had recovered from COVID-19.

This chain uses TRBV3-1 (or the pseudogene TRBV3-2) with TRBJ2-3, with a tentative D call TRBD2 (6 bases). This CDR3 spans 14 amino acids. CDR1 LGHDT and CDR2 YNNKEL come from the germline V gene (reference sequence). The V and J ends lost 4 bases and 4 bases respectively, with 12 bases between them. CDR3 protein: CASSRRGGADTQYF. The CDR3 nucleotides read TGTGCCAGCAGCCGGCGGGGCGGGGCAGATACGCAGTATTTT.

The rearrangement joins TRBV5-1 to TRBJ1-1, with a possible D match to TRBD1 (5 bases). V was shortened by 2 bases and J by 1 base, with 12 bases between the two germline ends. The germline CDR1 and CDR2 sequences are SGHRS and YFSETQ. The CDR3 length is 15 residues. The DNA for the CDR3 is TGCGCCAGCAGCTTCTCGCAGGGAAGGAACACTGAAGCTTTCTTT. This codes for CASSFSQGRNTEAFF.

The rearrangement uses TRBV3-1 (or the pseudogene TRBV3-2) and TRBJ2-1, with 9 bases matching TRBD1. Per germline, CDR1 LGHDT and CDR2 YNNKEL (reference sequence). With 1 base clipped from V and 7 bases from J, the junction kept 8 bases outside the gene matches. The CDR3 loop spans 16 amino acids. CDR3 in amino acids: CASSQGGTGPRNEQFF. In DNA, the CDR3 is TGTGCCAGCAGCCAAGGAGGGACAGGGCCCAGAAATGAGCAGTTCTTC.

V gene TRBV7-8 combines with J gene TRBJ2-1, with TRBD2 identical over 9 bases. The trim removed 1 base at V and 6 bases at J, leaving 1 base unmatched. This CDR3 has 14 residues. Germline CDR1 reads SGHVS; CDR2 reads FQNEAQ. Written as DNA, the CDR3 is TGTGCCAGCAGCTTAGTAGCGGGGGTCAATGAGCAGTTCTTC. Protein sequence: CASSLVAGVNEQFF.

V is TRBV29-1 and J is TRBJ2-3; possible D gene TRBD1, 6 bases. The length of the CDR3 is 15 residues. Germline V CDR1 and CDR2: SQVTM, ANQGSEA. Trimming pared 3 bases from V and 2 bases from J, leaving 15 bases between. The CDR3 protein is CSVEPGHTHTDTQYF. The DNA of the CDR3 is TGCAGCGTTGAGCCGGGACACACACACACAGATACGCAGTATTTT.

This clone was observed a single time. This chain uses TRBV5-1 with TRBJ1-4; 7 nucleotides agree with TRBD1. The junction had 5 bases not matched to a gene; V was cut back by 4 bases and J by 5 bases. The CDR3 spans 14 residues. CDR1 is SGHRS, CDR2 YFSETQ, per germline. CDR3 in DNA: TGCGCCAGCAGCCCGGGACAGATCAATGAAAAACTGTTTTTT. The encoded protein is CASSPGQINEKLFF.

This chain uses TRBV24-1 with TRBJ1-5, with 7 bases matching TRBD1. Germline V gene sequence: CDR1 KGHDR, CDR2 SFDVKD. The CDR3 sequence is 18 residues long. Losses at the gene ends were 1 base for V and 2 bases for J; bases not matched to a gene: 10. CDR3 nucleotides: TGTGCCACCAGTGATTTATGGGGTACAGGGGTTGGCAATCAGCCCCAGCATTTT. This encodes CATSDLWGTGVGNQPQHF.

The rearrangement uses TRBV18 and TRBJ1-4; D remains unclear. V gave up 6 bases and J gave up 2 bases, with 13 bases separating them. Germline assignment: CDR1 KGHSH and CDR2 LQKENI. This CDR3 contains 15 residues. DNA of the CDR3: TGTGCCAGCTCCCCCCGGTTCGAGACTAATGAAAAACTGTTTTTT. It yields the protein CASSPRFETNEKLFF.

This clone was seen once. The rearrangement uses TRBV5-1 and TRBJ2-3; unclear D gene. CDR1 is SGHRS and CDR2 is YFSETQ in the germline V gene. V dropped 0 bases and J dropped 6 bases, with 11 bases sitting between them. This CDR3 is built from 14 residues. CDR3 sequence: CASSLEGQADTQYF. In DNA, the CDR3 is TGCGCCAGCAGCTTGGAAGGTCAGGCGGATACGCAGTATTTT.

The chain couples TRBV2 to TRBJ1-2, with 7 bases that match TRBD1. CDR3 length: 15 amino acids. Germline lookup yields CDR1 SNHLY and CDR2 FYNNEI. The ends lost 7 bases at V and 5 bases at J; junction bases unmatched: 13. In DNA, the CDR3 is TGTGCCAGCACGCTAGGACAGGCCAATTTTTATGGCTACACCTTC. This translates into CASTLGQANFYGYTF.

This clone was detected only a few times. The chain joins TRBV5-8 to TRBJ1-2; D not certain. Trimming cost V 5 bases and J 8 bases, with 10 bases left between them. The germline V gene encodes CDR1 SGHTS and CDR2 YDEGEE. This CDR3 comprises 11 residues. The CDR3 loop reads CASRSLGGYTF. The CDR3 DNA is TGTGCCAGCAGGTCGCTAGGCGGCTACACCTTC.

This chain connects TRBV10-2 to TRBJ2-3; D is possibly TRBD1 (6 bases). The CDR3 covers 14 residues. Trimming left V 6 bases short and J 6 bases short, with 16 bases between. The germline gives CDR1 WSHSY, CDR2 SAAADI. Written as DNA, the CDR3 is TGCGCCAGCAGGGTATTGTGGGGGCGCGATACGCAGTATTTT. It translates to CASRVLWGRDTQYF.

V usage is TRBV19 and J usage is TRBJ2-3; TRBD2 is a possible D gene (5 bases). V was cut by 4 bases and J by 0 bases, with 17 bases left in between. The CDR3 has 17 amino acids. Germline loops: CDR1 LNHDA, CDR2 SQIVND (reference sequence). Here the CDR3 reads CASSRRGSGASTDTQYF. The CDR3 DNA follows: TGTGCCAGTAGTAGGCGAGGGAGCGGAGCAAGCACAGATACGCAGTATTTT.

The gene calls are TRBV2 and TRBJ2-3; D is unresolved. Germline assignment: CDR1 SNHLY and CDR2 FYNNEI. V was clipped by 7 bases and J by 2 bases, with 10 bases between them. The length of the CDR3 is 13 residues. This chain's CDR3 is CASTLGFTDTQYF. CDR3 coding DNA: TGTGCCAGCACCCTAGGTTTCACAGATACGCAGTATTTT.

This clone was observed a single time. This CDR3 is also generated by other DNA sequences in the sample. V and J are TRBV6-5 and TRBJ1-1; TRBD1 matches 7 bases. J was trimmed by 1 base and V by 7 bases; bases with no gene match: 6. This CDR3 is built from 14 residues. Germline CDR1 MNHEY, CDR2 SVGAGI. CDR3 in amino acids: CASTPGTENTEAFF. The CDR3 nucleotides are TGTGCCAGCACCCCAGGGACAGAGAACACTGAAGCTTTCTTT.

The rearrangement joins TRBV7-9 to TRBJ1-4, with TRBD1 matching over 7 bases. This CDR3 spans 17 amino acids. Germline-derived CDR1 and CDR2 are SEHNR and FQNEAQ (reference sequence). The V segment lost 5 bases and the J segment 4 bases; nucleotides outside the gene matches: 13. The CDR3 region is CASSPTGSSRSNEKLFF. The CDR3 nucleotides read TGTGCCAGCAGCCCGACAGGGAGTAGTCGGAGTAATGAAAAACTGTTTTTT.

The gene calls are TRBV30 and TRBJ1-5; a possible D gene is TRBD1 (6 bases). CDR3 size: 13 residues. Trimming left V 3 bases short and J 4 bases short, with 10 bases between. Germline values: CDR1 GTSNPN, CDR2 SVGIG (reference sequence). The CDR3 sequence is CAWSPTGNQPQHF. CDR3 DNA: TGTGCCTGGAGCCCGACAGGAAATCAGCCCCAGCATTTT.

The table lists this clone with a count of one. The V call is TRBV5-5, the J call TRBJ2-1, with D possibly being TRBD1 (5 bases). Trimming cost V 0 bases and J 5 bases, with 6 bases left between them. CDR1 is SGHKS, CDR2 YYEKEE, per germline (reference sequence). This CDR3 is 13 amino acids long. In nucleotides, the CDR3 is TGTGCCAGCAGCTTGGAGACAGACAATGAGCAGTTCTTC. Amino acids: CASSLETDNEQFF.

The V and J genes are TRBV7-9 and TRBJ2-5; 11 positions agree with TRBD2. J lost 4 bases, V lost 6 bases, and 4 bases had no gene match. Looked up from germline, CDR1 is SEHNR and CDR2 is FQNEAQ (reference sequence). The CDR3 covers 14 residues. The CDR3 region is CASRPSGGRETQYF. CDR3 nucleotide sequence: TGTGCCAGCAGACCTAGCGGGGGGAGAGAGACCCAGTACTTC.

The V and J genes are TRBV29-1 and TRBJ2-1; 10 bases map to TRBD1. The CDR3 spans 14 residues. Germline V gives CDR1 SQVTM, CDR2 ANQGSEA. After removal of 7 bases from V and 6 bases from J, the junction contained 9 bases not matched to a gene. The CDR3 DNA reads TGCAGCGGGGTCACCGGGACAGGGGTCAATGAGCAGTTCTTC. Translation: CSGVTGTGVNEQFF.

The chain recombines TRBV7-2 with TRBJ2-3, with 7 bases aligning to TRBD2. Germline lookup yields CDR1 SGHTA and CDR2 FQGNSA. Trimming cost V 1 base and J 5 bases; bases outside gene matches: 9. The CDR3 loop spans 16 amino acids. The CDR3 loop reads CASSLVGGDGQDTQYF. The CDR3 bases are TGTGCCAGCAGCTTAGTTGGGGGGGACGGGCAAGATACGCAGTATTTT.